This TCR beta chain was identified during a study of beta chain features in type 1 diabetes. Concerning this clone: Its target is unknown.

V was pared by 1 base and J by 6 bases, with 10 bases between. Germline assignment: CDR1 SEHNR and CDR2 FQNEAQ (reference sequence). This CDR3 has 13 amino acids. What was sequenced were expressed TCRB transcripts, since all of the isolated RNA had been reverse transcribed. TCRdb's table, derived via immunoSEQ multiplex PCR, lists solely in-frame clones and lacks some. The table lists 250,000 to 300,000 clones, about 8% of them singletons. Findings of the study overall: The study found that naive, central memory and Treg TCRB repertoires appeared more similar in patients than in healthy donors.

Specimen: central memory CD4+ T cells from blood. The J gene is TRBJ2-7, the V gene TRBV7-9, with a weak D call TRBD2 (6 bases). The TCR comes from a woman aged 18-35 years in good health. CDR3 nucleotide sequence: TGTGCCAGCAGCTTAGATTGGAGGGGCGAGCAGTACTTC. Its translation is CASSLDWRGEQYF.